This is a list of T cell receptor beta chains from one sample in a study of CD8 T cells in Susac syndrome. MiXCR, run by TCRdb on the immunoSEQ multiplex PCR reads, gives a single entry per CDR3 protein. Of 150,000 or so distinct CDR3 sequences in the sample, around 93% were seen once. Sequencing was done on a sample of CD4+ T cells from PBMCs. These receptors all stem from a human donor with Susac syndrome. Each CDR3 is given without its conserved first and last residue. The order of the fields is CDR3 length, J gene, V gene, CDR3 protein.

11 TRBJ2-1 TRBV20-1 SARRVHLGEQF
8 TRBJ1-2 TRBV29-1 SVVQGGYT
10 TRBJ1-3 TRBV29-1 SVVYSGNTIY
13 TRBJ2-7 TRBV3-1 ASSPTGTGAYEQY
13 TRBJ2-1 TRBV12-3/TRBV12-4 ASSLMGLANNEQF
12 TRBJ2-7 TRBV20-1 SASYRGLAYEQY
10 TRBJ1-6 TRBV20-1 STTVLNSPLH
13 TRBJ2-1 TRBV29-1 SGGWGAGGTNEQF
13 TRBJ1-5 TRBV4-1 ASSYQAGSNQPQH
12 TRBJ2-1 TRBV12-3/TRBV12-4 ASSSPVRHNEQF
12 TRBJ1-2 TRBV4-1 ASSQVRDNYGYT
11 TRBJ1-2 TRBV2 ASRPTGSTGYT
9 TRBJ1-1 TRBV12-3/TRBV12-4 ASSLWGEAF